The entry that follows covers one T cell receptor (beta chain) sequence. CDR3 length: 13 amino acids. V was pared by 5 bases and J by 0 bases, with 5 bases between. From germline, CDR1 is LNHDA and CDR2 SQIVND (reference sequence). This specimen comes from a study of T cells in localized non-small cell lung cancer. Only in-frame clones appear in the TCRdb table, and some are missing; sequencing was by immunoSEQ multiplex PCR. The repertoire consists of around 100,000 clones, with over 80% occurring once and the leading ten covering about 15%. Sample: peripheral blood, taken before any cancer treatment. The chain couples TRBV19 to TRBJ1-3; D is undetermined. The TCR comes from a man aged 40 to 69 with stage I squamous cell lung carcinoma. The CDR3 coding sequence is TGTGCCAGTAGTCGGATCTCTGGAAACACCATATATTTT. It is translated as CASSRISGNTIYF.